This is a list of T cell receptor beta chains from one sample in a study of T cell repertoires in ileal Crohn's disease. This table comes from immunoSEQ multiplex PCR, and its TCRdb copy is limited to in-frame clones, with some not included. The profile shows about 2,700 clones, less than 95% of them singletons. The sequencing sample was made of CD4+ T cells sorted from the ileum. The receptors were sampled from an adult with Crohn's disease. Both conserved end residues are part of each CDR3. Fields, in order: V gene, D gene, clone size, J gene, CDR3 protein, CDR3 DNA. The D gene is left open where the match is weak. The size entry is marked missing in some rows and otherwise reads once, few, many or a size class.

TRBV4-2	TRBD2	.	TRBJ2-5	CASSLNSGRQETQYF	TGTGCCAGCAGCCTAAATAGCGGGAGACAAGAGACCCAGTACTTC
TRBV25-1	TRBD2	once	TRBJ2-5	CASSAGGEVETQYF	TGTGCCAGCAGTGCGGGGGGTGAGGTGGAGACCCAGTACTTC
TRBV30	TRBD1	.	TRBJ1-3	CAWSDRGPGNTIYF	TGTGCCTGGAGCGACAGGGGGCCGGGAAACACCATATATTTT
TRBV6-6	.	once	TRBJ2-3	CASCLTGPPDTQYF	TGTGCCAGCTGTCTAACAGGGCCCCCAGATACGCAGTATTTT
TRBV6-6	.	.	TRBJ1-4	CASSYDMFNEKLFF	TGTGCCAGCAGTTACGACATGTTCAATGAAAAACTGTTTTTT
TRBV7-2	.	once	TRBJ2-3	CASSLDGNPSGDTQYF	TGTGCCAGCAGCTTAGATGGGAACCCGTCAGGGGATACGCAGTATTTT
TRBV30	TRBD1	.	TRBJ2-6	CAWDRGHGANVLTF	TGTGCCTGGGACAGGGGACATGGGGCCAACGTCCTGACTTTC
TRBV5-5	TRBD2	.	TRBJ2-7	CASSLRGGSSYEQYF	TGTGCCAGCAGCTTGAGGGGCGGGAGCTCCTACGAGCAGTACTTC
TRBV6-6	TRBD1	.	TRBJ1-1	CASSYSLLQGDTEAFF	TGTGCCAGCAGTTACTCGCTTTTACAGGGGGACACTGAAGCTTTCTTT
TRBV6-6	TRBD1	.	TRBJ2-3	CASSRDRVADTQYF	TGTGCCAGCAGTCGCGACAGGGTGGCAGATACGCAGTATTTT
TRBV5-6	.	once	TRBJ1-2	CASSPTYRNNYAYTF	TGTGCCAGCAGCCCTACTTACAGGAATAACTATGCCTACACCTTC
TRBV30	TRBD1	.	TRBJ2-7	CAWSRGQGGYEQYF	TGTGCCTGGAGTCGAGGACAGGGGGGGTACGAGCAGTACTTC
TRBV27	TRBD2	.	TRBJ2-1	CASSLNRLAGNNEQFF	TGTGCCAGCAGTTTAAACCGACTAGCGGGGAACAATGAGCAGTTCTTC
TRBV5-1	TRBD1	once	TRBJ2-5	CASSEGQGGEQYF	TGCGCCAGCAGCGAGGGACAGGGGGGTGAGCAGTACTTC
TRBV5-1	TRBD1	.	TRBJ2-7	CASNTLTGGPYEQYF	TGCGCCAGCAACACCCTCACAGGGGGCCCATACGAGCAGTACTTC
TRBV6-6	.	once	TRBJ2-3	CASSYGAGSTDTQYF	TGTGCCAGCAGTTACGGGGCAGGAAGCACAGATACGCAGTATTTT
TRBV19	TRBD2	.	TRBJ2-5	CASSTGLAGGPHF	TGTGCCAGTAGTACGGGACTAGCGGGAGGGCCGCACTTC
TRBV6-5	TRBD2	.	TRBJ2-7	CASSLRLAGEQYF	TGTGCCAGCAGTCTCAGACTAGCGGGCGAGCAGTACTTC
TRBV11-1	TRBD1	.	TRBJ2-1	CASSPLGQGYNEQFF	TGTGCCAGCAGCCCCTTGGGACAGGGTTACAATGAGCAGTTCTTC
TRBV30	.	once	TRBJ1-2	CAWSPRLVNGYTF	TGTGCCTGGAGTCCCCGACTAGTTAACGGCTACACCTTC
TRBV18	.	.	TRBJ2-1	CASSPKDIQFF	TGTGCCAGCTCACCAAAGGACATCCAGTTCTTC
TRBV4-3	TRBD1	once	TRBJ2-2	CASSQVAGQGAGELFF	TGCGCCAGCAGCCAAGTCGCGGGCCAGGGGGCCGGGGAGCTGTTTTTT
TRBV4-3	.	.	TRBJ2-2	CASSQRNLPYAGELFF	TGCGCCAGCAGCCAGCGAAATTTACCCTATGCCGGGGAGCTGTTTTTT
TRBV28	.	.	TRBJ2-2	CASSYRSLAGELFF	TGTGCCAGCAGTTACCGTAGTCTAGCCGGGGAGCTGTTTTTT
TRBV18	.	.	TRBJ1-1	CASSPFGESEAFF	TGTGCCAGCTCACCCTTCGGGGAATCTGAAGCTTTCTTT
TRBV2	.	.	TRBJ2-5	CASSESRGTEQETQYF	TGTGCCAGCAGTGAATCTCGCGGGACTGAACAAGAGACCCAGTACTTC
TRBV30	TRBD1	.	TRBJ1-2	CAWRQTGSIYGYTF	TGTGCCTGGAGGCAGACAGGGTCCATATATGGCTACACCTTC
TRBV7-3	TRBD1	.	TRBJ2-2	CASSAQGSGELFF	TGTGCCAGCAGCGCACAGGGGTCCGGGGAGCTGTTTTTT
TRBV6-6	TRBD1	few	TRBJ2-7	CASSRVQGPHYEQYF	TGTGCCAGCAGCCGCGTACAGGGGCCCCATTACGAGCAGTACTTC
TRBV29-1	TRBD1	.	TRBJ1-2	CSAEEPGQGYGYTF	TGCAGCGCTGAAGAACCGGGACAGGGGTATGGCTACACCTTC
TRBV9	.	.	TRBJ1-5	CASSVGLQQPQHF	TGTGCCAGCAGCGTAGGATTGCAGCAGCCCCAGCATTTT
TRBV19	TRBD1	.	TRBJ1-5	CASSSDRDGQPQHF	TGTGCCAGTAGTAGCGACAGGGATGGGCAGCCCCAGCATTTT
TRBV5-6	.	.	TRBJ2-1	CASSLILNEQFF	TGTGCCAGCAGCTTGATTTTAAATGAGCAGTTCTTC
TRBV19	.	.	TRBJ1-6	CASSSQSSGNSPLHF	TGTGCCAGTAGCTCCCAGTCTTCGGGGAATTCACCCCTCCACTTT
TRBV28	.	few	TRBJ2-2	CASSKRLGNTGELFF	TGTGCCAGCAGTAAAAGACTAGGCAACACCGGGGAGCTGTTTTTT
TRBV7-9	.	.	TRBJ1-3	CASSLVRQRLTDSGNTIYF	TGTGCCAGCAGCTTAGTAAGACAGAGACTGACGGACTCTGGAAACACCATATATTTT
TRBV6-5	.	.	TRBJ2-1	CASSTTRVNEQFF	TGTGCCAGCAGTACTACCAGGGTCAATGAGCAGTTCTTC
TRBV7-2	TRBD2	.	TRBJ2-5	CASSPRLLAGGIGKTQYF	TGTGCCAGCAGCCCTCGTCTTCTAGCGGGGGGCATCGGGAAGACCCAGTACTTC
TRBV28	.	few	TRBJ1-6	CASSLGGARSPLHF	TGTGCCAGCAGTCTGGGGGGAGCACGGTCACCCCTCCACTTT
TRBV19	.	.	TRBJ2-2	CASSISRWGKGDTGELFF	TGTGCCAGTAGTATATCCCGATGGGGCAAGGGGGACACCGGGGAGCTGTTTTTT
TRBV5-1	.	.	TRBJ2-1	CASSAQRNNEQFF	TGCGCCAGCAGTGCACAGAGAAACAATGAGCAGTTCTTC
TRBV6-6	TRBD2	.	TRBJ2-1	CASSLTSGGVGEQFF	TGTGCCAGCAGTTTAACTAGCGGGGGGGTGGGTGAGCAGTTCTTC
TRBV28	TRBD2	.	TRBJ2-5	CASSSGLAGVEARAETQYF	TGTGCCAGCAGTTCAGGACTAGCGGGAGTCGAGGCGAGAGCAGAGACCCAGTACTTC
TRBV6-1	.	once	TRBJ1-2	CASGRGGSGYTF	TGTGCCAGCGGCCGTGGCGGGTCTGGCTACACCTTC
TRBV6-6	TRBD2	.	TRBJ2-1	CATIAGGYNEQFF	TGTGCCACCATAGCGGGGGGGTACAATGAGCAGTTCTTC
TRBV30	TRBD2	.	TRBJ2-3	CAWQLGGGADTQYF	TGTGCCTGGCAGTTAGGCGGGGGAGCAGATACGCAGTATTTT
TRBV10-3	TRBD1	.	TRBJ2-1	CAISGQGNEQFF	TGTGCCATCAGTGGACAGGGCAATGAGCAGTTCTTC
TRBV11-2	TRBD2	.	TRBJ2-3	CASRNPSRAGGHTQYF	TGTGCCAGCAGAAACCCCTCTCGGGCGGGGGGGCATACGCAGTATTTT
TRBV30	.	.	TRBJ2-7	CAWSVGGQAYEQYF	TGTGCCTGGAGTGTAGGGGGACAAGCCTACGAGCAGTACTTC
TRBV4-3	TRBD2	.	TRBJ2-1	CASSQELAGGPNEQFF	TGCGCCAGCAGCCAAGAACTAGCGGGAGGGCCCAATGAGCAGTTCTTC
TRBV7-3	.	.	TRBJ1-2	CASSPTGGYGYTF	TGTGCCAGCAGCCCAACGGGAGGCTATGGCTACACCTTC